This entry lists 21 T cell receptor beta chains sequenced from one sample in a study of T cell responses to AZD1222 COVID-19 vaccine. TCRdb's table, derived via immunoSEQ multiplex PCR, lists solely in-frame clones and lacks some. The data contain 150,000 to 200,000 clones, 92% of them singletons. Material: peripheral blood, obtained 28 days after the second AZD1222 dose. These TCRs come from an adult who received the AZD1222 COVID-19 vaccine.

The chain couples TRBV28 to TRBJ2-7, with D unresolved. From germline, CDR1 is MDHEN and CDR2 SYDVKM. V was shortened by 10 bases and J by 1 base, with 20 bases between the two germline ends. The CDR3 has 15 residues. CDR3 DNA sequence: TGTGCCACTAAAGTCCGAGCCGTGGATTCCTACGAGCAGTACTTC. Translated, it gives CATKVRAVDSYEQYF.

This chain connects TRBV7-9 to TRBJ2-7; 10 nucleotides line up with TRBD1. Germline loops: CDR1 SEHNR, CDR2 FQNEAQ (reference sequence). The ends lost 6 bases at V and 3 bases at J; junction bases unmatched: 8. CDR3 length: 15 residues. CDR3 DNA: TGTGCCAGCAGTGGTACCGGGACAGGGGTCTACGAGCAGTACTTC. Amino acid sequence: CASSGTGTGVYEQYF.

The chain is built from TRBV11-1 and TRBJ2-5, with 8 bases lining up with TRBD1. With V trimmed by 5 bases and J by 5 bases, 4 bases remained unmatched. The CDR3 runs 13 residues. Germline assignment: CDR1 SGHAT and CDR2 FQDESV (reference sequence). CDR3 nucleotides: TGTGCCAGCAGCCAGGGGGCGTGGGAGACCCAGTACTTC. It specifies CASSQGAWETQYF.

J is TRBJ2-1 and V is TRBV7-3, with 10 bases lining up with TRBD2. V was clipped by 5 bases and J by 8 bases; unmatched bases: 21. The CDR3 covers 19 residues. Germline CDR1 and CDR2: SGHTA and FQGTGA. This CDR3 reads CASSPRQRGGLAKGHEQFF. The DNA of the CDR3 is TGTGCCAGCAGCCCTCGCCAGCGGGGGGGCCTTGCGAAAGGCCATGAGCAGTTCTTC.

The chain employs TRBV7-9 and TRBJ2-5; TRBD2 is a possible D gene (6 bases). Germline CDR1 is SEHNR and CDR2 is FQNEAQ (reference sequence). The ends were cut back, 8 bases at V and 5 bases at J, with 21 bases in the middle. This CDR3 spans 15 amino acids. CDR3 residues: CASSPRAGTGETQYF. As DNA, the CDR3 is TGTGCCAGCTCCCCCCGGGCGGGGACGGGGGAGACCCAGTACTTC.

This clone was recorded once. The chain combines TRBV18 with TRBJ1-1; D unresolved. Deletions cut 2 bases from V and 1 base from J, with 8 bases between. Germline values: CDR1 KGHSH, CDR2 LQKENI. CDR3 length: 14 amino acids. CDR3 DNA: TGTGCCAGCTCACCAGGCAGCCAGAACACTGAAGCTTTCTTT. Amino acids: CASSPGSQNTEAFF.

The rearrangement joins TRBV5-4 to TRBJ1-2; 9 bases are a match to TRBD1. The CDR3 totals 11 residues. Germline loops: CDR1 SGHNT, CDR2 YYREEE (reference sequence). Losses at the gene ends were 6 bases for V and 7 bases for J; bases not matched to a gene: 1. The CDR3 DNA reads TGTGCCAGCAAGGGACAGGGTGGCTACACCTTC. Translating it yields CASKGQGGYTF.

The CDR3 region is CASSPRTASNQPQHF. In DNA, the CDR3 is TGTGCCAGCTCACCACGGACAGCCAGCAATCAGCCCCAGCATTTT. The genes are TRBV18 and TRBJ1-5, with a tentative D call TRBD1 (6 bases). CDR1 KGHSH and CDR2 LQKENI come from the germline V gene. The CDR3 covers 15 residues. The V gene lost 1 base and the J gene lost 1 base, with 8 bases spanning the gap.

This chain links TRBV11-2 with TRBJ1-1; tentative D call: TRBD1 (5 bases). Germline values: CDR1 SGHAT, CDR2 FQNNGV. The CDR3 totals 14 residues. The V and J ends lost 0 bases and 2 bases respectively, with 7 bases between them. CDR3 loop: CASSLEGPNTEAFF. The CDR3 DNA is TGTGCCAGCAGCTTAGAGGGGCCAAACACTGAAGCTTTCTTT.

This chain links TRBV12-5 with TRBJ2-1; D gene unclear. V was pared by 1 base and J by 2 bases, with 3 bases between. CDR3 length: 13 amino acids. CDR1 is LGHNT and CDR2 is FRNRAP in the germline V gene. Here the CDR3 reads CASGLETYNEQFF. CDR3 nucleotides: TGTGCTAGTGGTTTGGAGACCTACAATGAGCAGTTCTTC.

The CDR3: CASSRGGTNTGELFF. In nucleotides, the CDR3 is TGTGCCAGCAGCCGCGGGGGGACGAACACCGGGGAGCTGTTTTTT. The chain couples TRBV6-5 to TRBJ2-2; TRBD2 aligns across 8 bases. The CDR3 has 15 amino acids. The V segment lost 6 bases and the J segment 0 bases; nucleotides outside the gene matches: 3. CDR1 and CDR2 (germline): MNHEY, SVGAGI.

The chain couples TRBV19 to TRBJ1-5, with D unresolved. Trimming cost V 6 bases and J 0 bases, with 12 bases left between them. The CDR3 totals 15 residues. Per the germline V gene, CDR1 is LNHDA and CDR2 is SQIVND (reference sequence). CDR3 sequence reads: CASRTHTNSNQPQHF. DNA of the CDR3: TGTGCCAGTAGGACGCATACCAATAGCAATCAGCCCCAGCATTTT.

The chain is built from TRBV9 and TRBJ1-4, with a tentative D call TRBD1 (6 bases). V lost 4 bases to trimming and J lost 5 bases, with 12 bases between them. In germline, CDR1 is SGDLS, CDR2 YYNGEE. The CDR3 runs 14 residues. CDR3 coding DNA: TGTGCCAGCAGCACTACAGGGTTCAATGAAAAACTGTTTTTT. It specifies CASSTTGFNEKLFF.

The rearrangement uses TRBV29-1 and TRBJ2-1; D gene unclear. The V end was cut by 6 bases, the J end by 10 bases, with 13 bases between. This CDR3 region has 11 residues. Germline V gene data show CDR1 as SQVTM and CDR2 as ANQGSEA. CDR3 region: CSVPDGMEQFF. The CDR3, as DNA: TGCAGCGTCCCCGACGGAATGGAGCAGTTCTTC.

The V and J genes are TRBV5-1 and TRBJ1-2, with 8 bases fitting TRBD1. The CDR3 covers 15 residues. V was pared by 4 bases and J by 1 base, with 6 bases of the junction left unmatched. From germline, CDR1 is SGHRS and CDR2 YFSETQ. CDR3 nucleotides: TGCGCCAGCAGCCACAGCGGACAGGGTAACTATGGCTACACCTTC. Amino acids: CASSHSGQGNYGYTF.

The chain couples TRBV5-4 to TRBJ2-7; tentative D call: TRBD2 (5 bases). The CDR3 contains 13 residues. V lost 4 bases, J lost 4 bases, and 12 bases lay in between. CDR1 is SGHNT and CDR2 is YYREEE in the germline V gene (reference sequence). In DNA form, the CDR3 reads TGTGCCAGCAGCCCATGGGCGGGTTACGAGCAGTACTTC. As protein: CASSPWAGYEQYF.

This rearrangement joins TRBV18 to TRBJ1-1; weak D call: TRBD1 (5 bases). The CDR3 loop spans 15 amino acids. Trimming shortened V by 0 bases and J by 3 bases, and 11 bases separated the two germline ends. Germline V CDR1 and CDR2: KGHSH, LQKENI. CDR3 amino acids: CASSPPTGRDTEAFF. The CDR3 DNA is TGTGCCAGCTCACCACCGACGGGGCGGGACACTGAAGCTTTCTTT. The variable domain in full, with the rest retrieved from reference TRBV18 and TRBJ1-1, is NAGVMQNPRHLVRRRGQEARLRCSPMKGHSHVYWYRQLPEEGLKFMVYLQKENIIDESGMPKERFSAEFPKEGPSILRIQQVVRGDSAAYFCASSPPTGRDTEAFFGQGTRLTVV.

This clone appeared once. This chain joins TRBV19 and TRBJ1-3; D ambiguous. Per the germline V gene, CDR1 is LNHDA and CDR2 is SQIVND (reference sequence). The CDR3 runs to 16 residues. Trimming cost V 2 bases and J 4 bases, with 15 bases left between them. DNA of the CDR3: TGTGCCAGTAGTATATTGGAGGGTTCGGAAGGAAACACCATATATTTT. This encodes CASSILEGSEGNTIYF.

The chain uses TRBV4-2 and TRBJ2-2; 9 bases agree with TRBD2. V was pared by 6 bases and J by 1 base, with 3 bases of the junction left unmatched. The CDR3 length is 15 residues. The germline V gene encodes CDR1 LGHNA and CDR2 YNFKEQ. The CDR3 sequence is CASRGTSQNTGELFF. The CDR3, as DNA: TGTGCCAGCAGAGGGACTAGCCAGAACACCGGGGAGCTGTTTTTT.

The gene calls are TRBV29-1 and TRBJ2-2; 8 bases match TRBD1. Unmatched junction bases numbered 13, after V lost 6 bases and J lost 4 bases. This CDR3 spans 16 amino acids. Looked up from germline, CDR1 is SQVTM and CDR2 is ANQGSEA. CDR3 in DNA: TGCAGCGTAACACATGGACAGGGTAGAGTCACCGGGGAGCTGTTTTTT. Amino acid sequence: CSVTHGQGRVTGELFF.

CDR3 sequence: CASSVDDSYEQYF. The CDR3 bases are TGTGCCAGCAGCGTAGACGACAGCTACGAGCAGTACTTC. V is TRBV9 and J is TRBJ2-7, with D perhaps matching TRBD1 (5 bases). The CDR3 has 13 amino acids. With 0 bases removed from V and 3 bases from J, the gap between germline ends came to 7 bases. CDR1 and CDR2 (germline): SGDLS, YYNGEE.